A single sample gave rise to the 12 T cell receptor beta chains below, sequenced in a study of tumor-infiltrating lymphocytes in primary liver carcinoma. Starting from around 0.45 ug of total RNA, TCR beta cDNA was produced with a primer in the constant region. TCR beta libraries came from three nested multiplex PCR rounds using slightly modified ARM-PCR. Amplification in the first two PCR rounds was performed using TRBV1-TRBV30 forward primers and a C-beta reverse primer for approximately 10 cycles each. A single record per CDR3 protein comes from TCRdb applying MiXCR to the multiplex PCR reads. The sample lists tens of thousands of distinct CDR3 sequences, 71% occurring once. The roughly 19-33 mg bulk tissue piece was not sorted before simultaneous RNA and DNA extraction. The specimen was liver tumor tissue from sampling region 5. The subset: tumor region T5, tumor centre. The source is a man aged 35 to 55 with primary liver carcinoma and hepatitis B virus infection.

This clonotype was found a few times. The junction departs from the called germline gene at one end, perhaps through a read error. This chain joins TRBV11-2 and TRBJ2-2, with TRBD2 as a possible D gene (5 bases). This CDR3 has 16 residues. Germline-derived CDR1 and CDR2 are SGHAT and FQNNGV. CDR3 coding DNA: TGTGCCAGCAGCTTAGACAGGCCCCCACTTAACGGGGAGCCGTTATTT. Translated, it gives CASSLDRPPLNGEPLF.

About this clonotype itself: As the CDR3 is not closed by the conserved phenylalanine or tryptophan, this likely results from a read error. This chain joins TRBV29-1 and TRBJ2-7, with 7 bases lining up with TRBD1. Germline trimming cut 5 bases from V and 3 bases from J; bases unmatched to any gene: 7. Germline V gives CDR1 SQVTM, CDR2 ANQGSEA. The CDR3 consists of 13 residues. CDR3 residues: CSVSRAGGYEQYL. In DNA form, the CDR3 reads TGCAGCGTTTCCCGGGCAGGGGGCTACGAGCAGTACCTC.

This clonotype occurred once. At one end, the junction sequence differs from germline, possibly due to a read error. The chain links TRBV19 to TRBJ2-1; 10 bases map to TRBD2. Germline lookup yields CDR1 LNHDA and CDR2 SQIVND (reference sequence). This CDR3 spans 15 amino acids. As DNA, the CDR3 is TGTGCCAGTAGCGGTTGGACTAGCGGCAACAATGAGCAGCTCTTC. Protein: CASSGWTSGNNEQLF.

Points on this clonotype: Lacking the conserved final phenylalanine or tryptophan, this CDR3 likely reflects a read error. The chain uses TRBV30 and TRBJ1-6; D gene uncertain. V lost 1 base and J 8 bases, leaving 6 bases between the germline ends. The germline gives CDR1 GTSNPN, CDR2 SVGIG (reference sequence). CDR3 length: 12 amino acids. CDR3 coding DNA: TGTGCCTGGAGTGAGGGAGATTCACCCCTCCACCTT. Translation: CAWSEGDSPLHL.

With regard to this clonotype: A read error may produce the germline difference seen at one junction end. This chain connects TRBV6-5 to TRBJ2-1; D could derive from TRBD1 or TRBD2 (5 bases each). In germline, CDR1 is MNHEY, CDR2 SVGAGI. The CDR3 runs 16 residues. CDR3 bases: TGTGCCGGCAGTTACTCCGGGGCGATGAGGAGCGCTGAGCAGTTCTTC. Protein product: CAGSYSGAMRSAEQFF.

This clonotype was seen more than once but under ten times. Since a much larger clone is just one base distant, this may be a read error. The gene calls are TRBV30 and TRBJ2-6, with 7 positions matching TRBD1. CDR3 size: 16 residues. Germline CDR1 reads GTSNPN; CDR2 reads SVGIG (reference sequence). CDR3 in amino acids: CAWSVDRAPRADVLTF. The CDR3 coding sequence is TGTGCCTGGAGTGTAGACAGGGCCCCTAGGGCCGACGTCCTGACTTTC. Full variable domain (rest looked up from reference TRBV30 and TRBJ2-6): SQTIHQWPATLVQPVGSPLSLECTVEGTSNPNLYWYRQAAGRGLQLLFYSVGIGQISSEVPQNLSASRPQDRQFILSSKKLLLSDSGFYLCAWSVDRAPRADVLTFGAGSRLTVL.

This clonotype was detected ten times or more. The V gene is TRBV24-1, the J gene TRBJ2-2; no definite D call. The CDR3 sequence is 14 residues long. The V end lost 4 bases, the J end lost 6 bases, and 11 bases lay between the germline ends. Per germline, CDR1 KGHDR and CDR2 SFDVKD. The CDR3 loop is CATSEGWRAGELFF. The CDR3 coding sequence is TGTGCCACCAGTGAGGGTTGGCGCGCCGGGGAGCTGTTTTTT.

This clonotype was counted at least ten times. The chain couples TRBV4-2 to TRBJ2-7; 10 bases are a match to TRBD2. This CDR3 region has 16 residues. Trimming took 1 base from V and 0 from J; bases not matched to a gene: 3. Germline CDR1 reads LGHNA; CDR2 reads YNFKEQ. The CDR3 sequence: CASSQVSSGSSYEQYF. As DNA, the CDR3 is TGTGCCAGCAGCCAAGTCTCTAGCGGGAGCTCCTACGAGCAGTACTTC.

As regards this clonotype: The conserved closing phenylalanine or tryptophan is absent in this CDR3, likely reflecting a read error. This chain joins TRBV10-1 and TRBJ2-1; D may be TRBD2 (5 bases). V lost 4 bases and J lost 1, with 11 bases in between. Germline CDR1 and CDR2: WNHNN and SYGVQD (reference sequence). CDR3 length: 15 amino acids. CDR3 residues: CASSGKRGSYNEQFL. The CDR3 DNA reads TGCGCCAGCAGTGGGAAACGGGGTTCCTACAATGAGCAGTTCCTC.

The chain links TRBV7-3 to TRBJ2-7; a weak D match, TRBD2 (6 bases). The germline V gene encodes CDR1 SGHTA and CDR2 FQGTGA. Between the trimmed V and J ends, which lost 2 bases and 0 bases, there was a span of 17 bases. The CDR3 spans 17 residues. CDR3 bases: TGTGCCAGCAGCTTAGCGCTTGGGACTTTTCTCTCCTACGAGCAGTACTTC. Protein: CASSLALGTFLSYEQYF. Using reference TRBV7-3 and TRBJ2-7 for the parts outside the CDR3, the full variable domain is GAGVSQTPSNKVTEKGKYVELRCDPISGHTALYWYRQSLGQGPEFLIYFQGTGAADDSGLPNDRFFAVRPEGSVSTLKIQRTERGDSAVYLCASSLALGTFLSYEQYFGPGTRLTVT.

Turning to this clonotype: This likely comes from a read error, as the CDR3 has no conserved phenylalanine or tryptophan at its end. It is unclear where the CDR3 begins or ends on the DNA, so no DNA is shown, and the CDR3 is as TCRdb lists it. This chain connects TRBV6-6 to TRBJ2-7; no check of the table's D call, TRBD2, against the DNA was made. The germline V gene has CDR1 MNHNY and CDR2 SVGAGI (reference sequence). From its first to its last residue, the CDR3 has 15 amino acids. The chain's CDR3 is CASSTGLAATYEQHS.

This rearrangement joins TRBV30 to TRBJ2-7; D is uncertain. The ends were cut back, 2 bases at V and 3 bases at J, with 17 bases in the middle. The V gene's germline CDR1 is GTSNPN and CDR2 SVGIG (reference sequence). The CDR3 is 15 residues long. CDR3 residues: CAWSPWARVFYEQYF. The CDR3 nucleotides read TGTGCCTGGAGTCCATGGGCGCGAGTGTTCTACGAGCAGTACTTC.